These 10 T cell receptor beta chains came from one sample sequenced in a study of cytomegalovirus exposure and HLA in healthy donors. Sequenced by immunoSEQ multiplex PCR; TCRdb stores in-frame clones only, minus some. There are approximately 110,000 clones in the sample; about nine tenths occur only once, and 2% to 2.5% lies in the top ten. Sequencing was performed on PBMCs. These receptors originate from a young woman in good health and CMV-seronegative.

The rearrangement links TRBV28 to TRBJ1-5; TRBD1 matches 7 bases. From germline, CDR1 is MDHEN and CDR2 SYDVKM. The V segment lost 6 bases and the J segment 7 bases; nucleotides outside the gene matches: 15. The CDR3 has 16 amino acids. CDR3 sequence (DNA): TGTGCCAGCAGCCCCGGGCGCCGACAGGGAGGACAGCCCCAGCATTTT. Translating gives CASSPGRRQGGQPQHF.

The chain recombines TRBV19 with TRBJ1-3; maybe TRBD1 (5 bases). CDR1 and CDR2 from the germline V gene are LNHDA and SQIVND (reference sequence). The V and J ends lost 5 bases and 0 bases respectively, with 11 bases between them. This CDR3 contains 15 residues. CDR3 coding DNA: TGTGCCAGTAGTGCCGGACACCACTCTGGAAACACCATATATTTT. Translating gives CASSAGHHSGNTIYF.

The gene calls are TRBV28 and TRBJ2-1, with TRBD1 matching over 12 bases. The CDR3 sequence is 15 residues long. CDR1 and CDR2 from the germline V gene are MDHEN and SYDVKM. The J segment lost 7 bases and the V segment lost 3 bases, leaving 4 bases of the junction unmatched. The CDR3 DNA is TGTGCCAGCAGTTTGGGGGACAGGGGGCATAATGAGCAGTTCTTC. Residues: CASSLGDRGHNEQFF.

V is TRBV9 and J is TRBJ2-7; 11 positions agree with TRBD2. The CDR3 covers 18 residues. V shed 4 bases and J 0 bases; nucleotides not matched to a gene: 12. Germline loops: CDR1 SGDLS, CDR2 YYNGEE. This chain's CDR3 is CASSSSTSGSPSSYEQYF. The CDR3 coding sequence is TGTGCCAGCAGCTCCAGCACTAGCGGGAGTCCGAGCTCCTACGAGCAGTACTTC.

The rearrangement links TRBV28 to TRBJ2-1; TRBD2 might be the D (5 bases). The CDR3 length is 14 residues. CDR1 and CDR2 (germline): MDHEN, SYDVKM. Trimming took 4 bases from V and 4 from J, leaving 11 bases between them. The CDR3 coding sequence is TGTGCCAGCAGTTCCATAGCGCTATACAATGAGCAGTTCTTC. Translated: CASSSIALYNEQFF.

The chain uses TRBV4-3 and TRBJ2-7; possibly TRBD2 for D (7 bases). This CDR3 has 16 amino acids. Germline V gene sequence: CDR1 LGHNA, CDR2 YSLEER. V was pared by 2 bases and J by 1 base, with 15 bases between. DNA of the CDR3: TGCGCCAGCAGCCAAAACTGGAGGGGGGGATCCTACGAGCAGTACTTC. It codes for CASSQNWRGGSYEQYF.

The chain uses TRBV7-6 and TRBJ2-7; D may be TRBD2 (6 bases). Per the germline V gene, CDR1 is SGHVS and CDR2 is FNYEAQ. Trimming removed 4 bases from V and 6 bases from J, with 16 bases in between. CDR3 size: 14 residues. CDR3 DNA sequence: TGTGCCAGCAGCTCAGCAGCGGGTGGCAGCGAGCAGTACTTC. It is translated as CASSSAAGGSEQYF.

This chain uses TRBV28 with TRBJ1-1; TRBD1 matches 8 bases. The CDR3 extends over 16 amino acids. Germline-derived CDR1 and CDR2 are MDHEN and SYDVKM. With V trimmed by 3 bases and J by 6 bases, 12 bases remained unmatched. CDR3 protein: CASSFRLRQGRAEAFF. DNA of the CDR3: TGTGCCAGCAGTTTCAGACTAAGACAGGGGAGGGCTGAAGCTTTCTTT.

The gene calls are TRBV4-3 and TRBJ2-4, with TRBD2 matching 8 bases. With V trimmed by 1 base and J by 12 bases, 17 bases remained unmatched. Germline CDR1 is LGHNA and CDR2 is YSLEER. This CDR3 contains 17 residues. Here the CDR3 DNA reads TGCGCCAGCAGCCAAGGACCCCACAGGGTAGCGGGGAGTCCTCAGTACTTC. Translating gives CASSQGPHRVAGSPQYF.

This chain's CDR3 is CATSLGLTLYGYTF. The CDR3, as DNA: TGTGCCACCAGCCTCGGTCTGACTCTCTATGGCTACACCTTC. The chain carries TRBV15 and TRBJ1-2; D is unresolved. Germline CDR1 is LNHNV and CDR2 is YYDKDF (reference sequence). Trimming pared 5 bases from V and 4 bases from J, leaving 14 bases between. There are 14 residues in the CDR3.